These T cell receptor beta chains were read from a single sample in a study of T cell changes during pregnancy in multiple sclerosis. Profiled with immunoSEQ multiplex PCR; TCRdb holds only in-frame clones, not every one. The sample has 50,000 to 60,000 clones, over 80% seen once. The input for sequencing was CD4+ T cells from peripheral blood mononuclear cells, taken after pregnancy. The receptor set was obtained from a female donor in good health, enrolled as a control in a pregnancy study. Both conserved end residues are trimmed from each CDR3.

v_call	j_call	cdr3_aa
TRBV10-3	TRBJ2-5	AISAPSGVYQETQY
TRBV15	TRBJ1-5	ATKGCWKGQPQH
TRBV11-2	TRBJ2-2	ASSFRTSGYTNTGELF
TRBV5-1	TRBJ1-5	ASSLLGSSNQPQH
TRBV6-1	TRBJ1-1	ASRGTVMNTEAF
TRBV25-1	TRBJ2-5	ASSAPGQGTETQY
TRBV6-5	TRBJ1-6	ASSYGQGNSPLH
TRBV6-5	TRBJ1-2	ASSRGRSVNYGYT
TRBV6-5	TRBJ2-1	ASTRSGPNNEQF
TRBV5-1	TRBJ2-1	ASSNTGAVEQF
TRBV19	TRBJ1-6	ASSRLRVGISPLH
TRBV4-3	TRBJ2-1	ASSPLARGHNEQF
TRBV5-1	TRBJ2-1	ASSLAGGLAYNEQF
TRBV11-2	TRBJ2-7	ASSLERGAGGSSYEQY
TRBV14	TRBJ2-7	ASSQDRRGPRSYEQY
TRBV4-2	TRBJ2-4	ASSQVSSVVAKNIQY
TRBV19	TRBJ1-1	ASSSGLRGRNTEAF
TRBV12-5	TRBJ1-2	ARGRGKGYT
TRBV5-1	TRBJ2-2	ASSRDRVNTGELF
TRBV25-1	TRBJ2-3	ASSGGLGAGGTDTQY
TRBV13	TRBJ2-2	ASSLVLDSANTGELF
TRBV4-3	TRBJ1-2	ASSPILLTGSYGYT
TRBV5-1	TRBJ1-6	ASSLVGLINSPLH
TRBV30	TRBJ2-2	AWARRLGELF
TRBV25-1	TRBJ2-3	ASSEYRAGGTDTQY
TRBV19	TRBJ1-5	ASRRDAQPQH
TRBV10-3	TRBJ1-1	AISELDRMNTEAF
TRBV28	TRBJ1-3	ASSPLGQGLLGGNTIY
TRBV5-1	TRBJ2-3	ASSFSSGTDTQY
TRBV29-1	TRBJ2-6	SVVSFANVLT
TRBV29-1	TRBJ1-2	SVDTDRDGYT
TRBV27	TRBJ2-7	ASRRGRTGGNYEQY
TRBV19	TRBJ1-1	ASRGQGNTEAF
TRBV7-2	TRBJ1-1	ASSLGGGTLLMNTEAF
TRBV27	TRBJ2-5	ASSLRPSGGLETQY
TRBV9	TRBJ2-3	ASSPRGGSRDTQY
TRBV4-3	TRBJ1-2	ASSQDRFNYGYT
TRBV7-2	TRBJ1-1	AIYRTSGGTEAF
TRBV30	TRBJ1-1	AWGQGATSTEAF
TRBV6-1	TRBJ1-6	ASKLNRDRDGPLH
TRBV7-9	TRBJ1-5	ASTSGNQPQH
TRBV7-3	TRBJ2-7	ASSFGAGGTYEQY
TRBV6-5	TRBJ1-5	ASSYRQGSQPQH
TRBV7-2	TRBJ1-6	ASSSRVNSPLH
TRBV13	TRBJ1-2	ASSSTGTRPNYGYT
TRBV18	TRBJ2-4	ASSPGTAILNIQY
TRBV10-3	TRBJ2-3	AISDFTDTQY
TRBV7-2	TRBJ2-7	ASSLFGQKYTYEQY
TRBV2	TRBJ1-5	ASRPRDRGNQPQH
TRBV28	TRBJ1-4	ASSFRGGLEKKLF
TRBV6-1	TRBJ2-7	ASGPSPVHEQY
TRBV28	TRBJ2-2	ASSTGAGELF
TRBV28	TRBJ1-6	ASTIEFPRALH
TRBV18	TRBJ2-5	ASSQSRTGAKETQY